One sample yielded the 5 T cell receptor beta chains listed below, sequenced in a study of cytomegalovirus exposure and HLA in healthy donors. Use of 60 Vbeta and 13 Jbeta primers characterized the PCR. Clones were sequenced by immunoSEQ multiplex PCR, and TCRdb holds only the in-frame ones, with some missing. The sample has approximately 90,000 clones; about 85% are singletons. The sample consisted of PBMCs. All receptors come from a man in his forties in good health and CMV-seropositive.

This chain links TRBV5-1 with TRBJ2-7; D possibly corresponds to TRBD1 (6 bases). Trimming removed 3 bases from V and 3 bases from J, with 7 bases in between. Germline CDR1 SGHRS, CDR2 YFSETQ. CDR3 length equals 12 residues. The CDR3 coding sequence is TGCGCCAGCAGCTCGGACAGCTACGAGCAGTACTTC. Translation gives CASSSDSYEQYF.

The gene calls are TRBV27 and TRBJ1-4; 8 positions match TRBD1. V gave up 5 bases and J gave up 3 bases; unmatched junction bases: 5. The CDR3 is 15 residues long. Germline CDR1 MNHEY, CDR2 SMNVEV (reference sequence). CDR3 DNA: TGTGCCAGCAGTGAAAGACAGGGGTCTAATGAAAAACTGTTTTTT. Protein product: CASSERQGSNEKLFF.

The rearrangement joins TRBV5-1 to TRBJ2-3; no definite D call. Trimming took 3 bases from V and 0 from J, leaving 8 bases between them. The CDR3 spans 14 residues. Germline V gene lookup returns CDR1 SGHRS and CDR2 YFSETQ. CDR3 protein: CASSSVRSTDTQYF. CDR3 DNA: TGCGCCAGCAGCTCCGTACGGAGCACAGATACGCAGTATTTT.

The chain is built from TRBV5-1 and TRBJ2-1; no firm D call. Germline V gene sequence: CDR1 SGHRS, CDR2 YFSETQ. The ends were cut back, 0 bases at V and 8 bases at J, with 12 bases in the middle. This CDR3 is 14 amino acids long. The CDR3 protein is CASSLGSTGYEQFF. In DNA form, the CDR3 reads TGCGCCAGCAGCTTGGGTTCCACCGGGTATGAGCAGTTCTTC.

The genes are TRBV20-1 and TRBJ1-2, with D uncertain. Trimming shortened V by 5 bases and J by 5 bases, and 6 bases separated the two germline ends. The germline V gene encodes CDR1 DFQATT and CDR2 SNEGSKA (reference sequence). This CDR3 spans 10 amino acids. The CDR3 coding sequence is TGCAGTGCTGAGGATTATGGCTACACCTTC. As protein: CSAEDYGYTF.